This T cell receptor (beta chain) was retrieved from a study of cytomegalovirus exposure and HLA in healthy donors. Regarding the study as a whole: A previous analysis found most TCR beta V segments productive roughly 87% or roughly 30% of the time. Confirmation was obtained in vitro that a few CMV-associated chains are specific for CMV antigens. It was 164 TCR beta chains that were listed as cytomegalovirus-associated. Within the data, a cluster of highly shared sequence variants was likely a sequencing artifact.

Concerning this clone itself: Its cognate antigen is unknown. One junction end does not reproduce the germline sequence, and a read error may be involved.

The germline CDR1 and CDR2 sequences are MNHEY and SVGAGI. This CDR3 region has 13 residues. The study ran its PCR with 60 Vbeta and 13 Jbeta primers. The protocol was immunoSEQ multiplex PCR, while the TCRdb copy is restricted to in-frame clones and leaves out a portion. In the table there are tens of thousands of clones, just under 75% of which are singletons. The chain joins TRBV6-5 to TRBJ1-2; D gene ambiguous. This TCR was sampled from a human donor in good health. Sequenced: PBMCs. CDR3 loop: CASSYSRAGSFPF. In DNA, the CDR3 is TGTGCCAGCAGTTACTCGAGGGCGGGATCATTCCCCTTC.